This T cell receptor beta chain was sequenced in a study of beta chain features in type 1 diabetes. Study background: Patients did not differ from healthy donors in age, gender or cell yield. Notes on the study in general: Among patients, naive, central memory and Treg TCRB repertoires appeared more similar than among healthy donors. For Type 1 diabetes patients, all four CD4+ subsets carried TCRB CDR3s that were moderately but significantly shorter.

This clone occurred a few times. The antigen remains unidentified. Germline V lookup: CDR1 SGHNT, CDR2 YYREEE (reference sequence). Between the trimmed V and J ends, which lost 4 bases and 0 bases, there was a span of 11 bases. The CDR3 has 15 amino acids. Since all of the isolated RNA was reverse transcribed, expressed TCRB transcripts were what got sequenced. The protocol was immunoSEQ multiplex PCR, while the TCRdb copy is restricted to in-frame clones and leaves out a portion. Among roughly 700,000 clones listed, roughly 13% were seen once. Stem cell-like memory, regulatory, central memory and naive CD4+ cells were sorted via CD45RO/CCR7/CD25/CD127/CD95/CD27. Purities over 95% were achieved in all sorted populations.

The sequencing sample was made of naive CD4+ T cells from blood. This sequence joins TRBV5-4 and TRBJ1-3; the D gene is possibly TRBD1 (6 bases). The sequence came from a man between 18 and 29 years old with type 1 diabetes. The chain's CDR3 is CASSLGQSSGNTIYF. The CDR3, as DNA: TGTGCCAGCAGCCTAGGACAGTCCTCTGGAAACACCATATATTTT.